Included here is one TCR beta chain sequence, with context. As yet, its antigen is unknown. This specimen belongs to a study of regulatory T cells in long-lasting Graves disease. General study points: With persistent disease, TRBV28, TRBJ1-2 and TRBJ2-5 were the favored segments.

CDR3 length equals 17 residues. V shed 0 bases and J shed 6 bases, with 15 bases lying between them. Germline assignment: CDR1 MNHEY and CDR2 SVGAGI. Time point described: persistent/refractory GD, antithyroid drugs over 5 years with positive TRAb. Extracted RNA from PBMCs served as the source of the TCR library. Staff drew roughly 10 milliliters of peripheral blood into EDTA tubes. iRepertoire HTBI primers and Arm-PCR of CDR3 regions built TCR beta libraries. TCRdb re-analysed the multiplex PCR reads in MiXCR, keeping a single row per CDR3 protein. The data show around 430,000 distinct CDR3 sequences, less than 25% seen once.

Sequencing was performed on peripheral blood mononuclear cells (PBMCs), taken when the disease was refractory, from a patient treated with antithyroid drugs. The sequence derives from a female donor with Graves disease. The chain recombines TRBV6-5 with TRBJ2-6; perhaps TRBD2 as D (5 bases). DNA for the CDR3: TGTGCCAGCAGTTACTCGATCCTGGGGAGTGCGGCCAACGTCCTGACTTTC. As protein: CASSYSILGSAANVLTF.